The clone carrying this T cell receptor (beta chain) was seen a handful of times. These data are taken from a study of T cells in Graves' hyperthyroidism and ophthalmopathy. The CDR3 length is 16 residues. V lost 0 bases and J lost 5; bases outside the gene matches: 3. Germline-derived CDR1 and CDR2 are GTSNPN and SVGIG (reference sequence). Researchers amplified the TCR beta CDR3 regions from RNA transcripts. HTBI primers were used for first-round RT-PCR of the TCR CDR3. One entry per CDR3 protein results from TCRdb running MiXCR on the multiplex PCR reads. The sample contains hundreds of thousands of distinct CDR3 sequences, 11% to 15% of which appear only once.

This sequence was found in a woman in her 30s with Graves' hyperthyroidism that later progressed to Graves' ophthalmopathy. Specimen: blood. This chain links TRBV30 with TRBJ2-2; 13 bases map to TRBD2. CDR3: CAWSVLAGGQTGELFF. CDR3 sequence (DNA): TGTGCCTGGAGTGTACTAGCGGGAGGGCAGACCGGGGAGCTGTTTTTT.